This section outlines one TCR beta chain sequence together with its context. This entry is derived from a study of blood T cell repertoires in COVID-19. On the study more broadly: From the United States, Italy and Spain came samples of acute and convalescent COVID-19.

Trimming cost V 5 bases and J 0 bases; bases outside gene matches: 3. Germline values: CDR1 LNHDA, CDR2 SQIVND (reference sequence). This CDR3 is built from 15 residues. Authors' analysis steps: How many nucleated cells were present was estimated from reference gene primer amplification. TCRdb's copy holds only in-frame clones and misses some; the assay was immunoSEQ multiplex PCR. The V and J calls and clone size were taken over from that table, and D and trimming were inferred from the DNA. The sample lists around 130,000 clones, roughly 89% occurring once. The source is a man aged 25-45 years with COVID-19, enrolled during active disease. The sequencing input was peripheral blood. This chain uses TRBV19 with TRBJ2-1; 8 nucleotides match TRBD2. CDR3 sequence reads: CASSRSGDSYNEQFF. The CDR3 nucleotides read TGTGCCAGTAGTCGTAGCGGGGACTCCTACAATGAGCAGTTCTTC.